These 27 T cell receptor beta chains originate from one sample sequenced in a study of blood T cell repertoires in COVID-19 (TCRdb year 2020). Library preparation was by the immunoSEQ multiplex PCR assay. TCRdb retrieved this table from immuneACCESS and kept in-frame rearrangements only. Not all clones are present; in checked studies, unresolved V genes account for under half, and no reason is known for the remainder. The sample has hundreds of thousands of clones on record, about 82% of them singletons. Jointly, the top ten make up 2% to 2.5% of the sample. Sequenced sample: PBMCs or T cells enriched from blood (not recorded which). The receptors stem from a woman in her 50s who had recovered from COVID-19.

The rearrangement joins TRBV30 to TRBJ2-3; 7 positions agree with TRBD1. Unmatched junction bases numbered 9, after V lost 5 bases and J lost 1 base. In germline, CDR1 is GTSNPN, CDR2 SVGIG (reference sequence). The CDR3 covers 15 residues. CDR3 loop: CAWDPGTAGTDTQYF. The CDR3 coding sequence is TGTGCCTGGGACCCCGGGACAGCTGGCACAGATACGCAGTATTTT.

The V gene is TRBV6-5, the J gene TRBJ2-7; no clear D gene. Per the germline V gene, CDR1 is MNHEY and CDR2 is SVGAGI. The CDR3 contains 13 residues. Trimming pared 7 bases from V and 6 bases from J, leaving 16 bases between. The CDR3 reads CASNNGPSSEQYF. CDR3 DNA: TGTGCCAGCAACAATGGGCCGTCGTCCGAGCAGTACTTC.

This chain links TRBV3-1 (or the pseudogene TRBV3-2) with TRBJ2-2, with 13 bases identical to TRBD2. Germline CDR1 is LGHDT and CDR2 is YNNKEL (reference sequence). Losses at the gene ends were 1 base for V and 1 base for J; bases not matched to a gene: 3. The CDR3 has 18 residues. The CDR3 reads CASSQGGLAGLNTGELFF. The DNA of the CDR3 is TGTGCCAGCAGCCAAGGGGGACTAGCGGGACTGAACACCGGGGAGCTGTTTTTT.

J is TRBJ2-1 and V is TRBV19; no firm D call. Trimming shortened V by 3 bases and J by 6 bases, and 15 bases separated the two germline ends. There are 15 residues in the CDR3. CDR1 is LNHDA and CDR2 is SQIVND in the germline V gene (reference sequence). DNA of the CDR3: TGTGCCAGTAGTATCAATAGTGTGAGGATCAATGAGCAGTTCTTC. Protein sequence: CASSINSVRINEQFF.

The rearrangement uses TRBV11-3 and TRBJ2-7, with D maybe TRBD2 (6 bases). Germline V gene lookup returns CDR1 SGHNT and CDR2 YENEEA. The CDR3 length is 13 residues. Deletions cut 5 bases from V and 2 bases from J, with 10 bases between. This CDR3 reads CASSLGTAYEQYF. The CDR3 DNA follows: TGTGCCAGCAGCCTCGGGACTGCCTACGAGCAGTACTTC.

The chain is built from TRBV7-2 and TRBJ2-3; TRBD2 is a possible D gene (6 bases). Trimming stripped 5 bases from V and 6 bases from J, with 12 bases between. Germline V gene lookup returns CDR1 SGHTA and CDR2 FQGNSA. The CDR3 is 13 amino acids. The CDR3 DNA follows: TGTGCCAGCAGCCGGACTATTCCGGATACGCAGTATTTT. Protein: CASSRTIPDTQYF.

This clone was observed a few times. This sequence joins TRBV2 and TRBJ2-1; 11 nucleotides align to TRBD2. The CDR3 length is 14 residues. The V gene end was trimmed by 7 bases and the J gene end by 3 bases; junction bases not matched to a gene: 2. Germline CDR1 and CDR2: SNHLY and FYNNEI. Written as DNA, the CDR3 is TGTGCCAGCAAGACTAGCGGGGACTACAATGAGCAGTTCTTC. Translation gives CASKTSGDYNEQFF.

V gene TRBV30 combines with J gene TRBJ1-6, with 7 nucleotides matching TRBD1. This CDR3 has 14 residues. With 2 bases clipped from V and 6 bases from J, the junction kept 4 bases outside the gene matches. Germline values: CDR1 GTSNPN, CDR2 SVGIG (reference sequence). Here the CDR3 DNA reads TGTGCCTGGAGTCTTACAGGGGCTAATTCACCCCTCCACTTT. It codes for CAWSLTGANSPLHF.

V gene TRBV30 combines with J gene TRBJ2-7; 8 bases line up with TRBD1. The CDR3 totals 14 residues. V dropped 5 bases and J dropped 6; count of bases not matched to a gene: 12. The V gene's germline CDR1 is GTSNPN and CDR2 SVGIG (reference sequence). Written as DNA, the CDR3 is TGTGCCTGGGGATCAGGGGGCTACGGGACCGAGCAGTACTTC. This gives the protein CAWGSGGYGTEQYF.

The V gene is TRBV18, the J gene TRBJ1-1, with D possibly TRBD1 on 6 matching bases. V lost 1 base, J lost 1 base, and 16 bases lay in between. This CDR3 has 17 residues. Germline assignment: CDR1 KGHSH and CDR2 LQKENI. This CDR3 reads CASSPRAQGGGNTEAFF. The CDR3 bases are TGTGCCAGCTCACCACGGGCACAGGGCGGGGGGAACACTGAAGCTTTCTTT.

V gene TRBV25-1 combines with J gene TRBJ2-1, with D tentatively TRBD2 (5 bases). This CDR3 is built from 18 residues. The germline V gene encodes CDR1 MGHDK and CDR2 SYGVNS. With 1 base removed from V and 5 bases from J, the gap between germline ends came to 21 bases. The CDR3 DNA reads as TGTGCCAGCAGTGAATCGATGTTTGGGAAGGAGAGGGACAATGAGCAGTTCTTC. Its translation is CASSESMFGKERDNEQFF.

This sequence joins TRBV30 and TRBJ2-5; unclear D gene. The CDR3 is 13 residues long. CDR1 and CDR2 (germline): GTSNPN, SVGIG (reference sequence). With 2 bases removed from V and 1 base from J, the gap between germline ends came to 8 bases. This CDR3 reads CAWSLWPQETQYF. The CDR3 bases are TGTGCCTGGAGTTTGTGGCCCCAAGAGACCCAGTACTTC. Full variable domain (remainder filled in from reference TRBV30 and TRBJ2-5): SQTIHQWPATLVQPVGSPLSLECTVEGTSNPNLYWYRQAAGRGLQLLFYSVGIGQISSEVPQNLSASRPQDRQFILSSKKLLLSDSGFYLCAWSLWPQETQYFGPGTRLLVL.

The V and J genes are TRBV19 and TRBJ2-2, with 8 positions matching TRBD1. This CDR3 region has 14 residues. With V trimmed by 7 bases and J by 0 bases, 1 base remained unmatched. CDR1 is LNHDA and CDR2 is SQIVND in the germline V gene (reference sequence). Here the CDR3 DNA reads TGTGCCAGTAAGGGACAGGCGAACACCGGGGAGCTGTTTTTT. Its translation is CASKGQANTGELFF. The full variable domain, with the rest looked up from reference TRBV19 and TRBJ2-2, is DGGITQSPKYLFRKEGQNVTLSCEQNLNHDAMYWYRQDPGQGLRLIYYSQIVNDFQKGDIAEGYSVSREKKESFPLTVTSAQKNPTAFYLCASKGQANTGELFFGEGSRLTVL.

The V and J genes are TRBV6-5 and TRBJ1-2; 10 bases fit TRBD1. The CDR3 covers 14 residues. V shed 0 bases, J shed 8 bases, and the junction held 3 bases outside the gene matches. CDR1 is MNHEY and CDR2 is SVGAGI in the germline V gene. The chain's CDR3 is CASSYSMDRGGYTF. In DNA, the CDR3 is TGTGCCAGCAGTTACTCGATGGACAGGGGGGGCTACACCTTC.

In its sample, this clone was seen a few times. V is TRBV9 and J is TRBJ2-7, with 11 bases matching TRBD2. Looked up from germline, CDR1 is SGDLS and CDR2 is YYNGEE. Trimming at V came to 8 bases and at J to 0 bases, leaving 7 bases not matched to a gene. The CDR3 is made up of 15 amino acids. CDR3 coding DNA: TGTGCCAGACCGGGACTAGCGGAAAGCTCCTACGAGCAGTACTTC. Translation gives CARPGLAESSYEQYF.

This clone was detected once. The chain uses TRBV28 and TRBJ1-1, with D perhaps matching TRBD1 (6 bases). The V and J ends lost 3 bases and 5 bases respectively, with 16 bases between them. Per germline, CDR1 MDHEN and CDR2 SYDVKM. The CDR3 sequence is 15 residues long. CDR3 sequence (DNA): TGTGCCAGCAGTTTCCTTCTCCGGGGGGCAACTGAAGCTTTCTTT. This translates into CASSFLLRGATEAFF. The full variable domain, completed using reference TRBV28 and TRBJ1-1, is DVKVTQSSRYLVKRTGEKVFLECVQDMDHENMFWYRQDPGLGLRLIYFSYDVKMKEKGDIPEGYSVSREKKERFSLILESASTNQTSMYLCASSFLLRGATEAFFGQGTRLTVV.

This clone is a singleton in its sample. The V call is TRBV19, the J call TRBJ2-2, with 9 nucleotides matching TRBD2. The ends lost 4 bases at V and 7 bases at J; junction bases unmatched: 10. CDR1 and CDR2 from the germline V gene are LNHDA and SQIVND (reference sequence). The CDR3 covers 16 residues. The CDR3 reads CASSTRTSVKVGELFF. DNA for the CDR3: TGTGCCAGTAGTACTAGGACTAGCGTGAAGGTCGGGGAGCTGTTTTTT.

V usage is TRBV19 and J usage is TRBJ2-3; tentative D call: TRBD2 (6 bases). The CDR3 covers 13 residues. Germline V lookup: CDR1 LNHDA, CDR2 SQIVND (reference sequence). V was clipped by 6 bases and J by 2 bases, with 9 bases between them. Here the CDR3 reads CASSGRDTDTQYF. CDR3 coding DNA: TGTGCCAGTAGCGGGAGAGACACAGATACGCAGTATTTT.

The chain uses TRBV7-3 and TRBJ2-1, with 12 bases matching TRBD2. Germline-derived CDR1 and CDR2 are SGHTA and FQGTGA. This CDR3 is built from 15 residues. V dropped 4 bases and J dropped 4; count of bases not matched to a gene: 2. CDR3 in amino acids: CASSWGLAGYNEQFF. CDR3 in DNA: TGTGCCAGCAGCTGGGGACTAGCGGGTTACAATGAGCAGTTCTTC.

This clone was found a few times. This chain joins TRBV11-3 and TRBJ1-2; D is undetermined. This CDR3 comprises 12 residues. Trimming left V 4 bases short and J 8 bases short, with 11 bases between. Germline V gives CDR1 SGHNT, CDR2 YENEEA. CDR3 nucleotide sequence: TGTGCCAGCAGCTCCGGTCCGAGAGGCTACACCTTC. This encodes CASSSGPRGYTF.

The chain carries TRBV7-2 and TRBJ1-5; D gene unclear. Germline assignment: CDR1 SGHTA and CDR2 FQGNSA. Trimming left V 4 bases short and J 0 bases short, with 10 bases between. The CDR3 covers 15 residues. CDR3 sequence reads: CASSWSSYSNQPQHF. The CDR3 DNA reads TGTGCCAGCAGCTGGAGCTCTTATAGCAATCAGCCCCAGCATTTT.

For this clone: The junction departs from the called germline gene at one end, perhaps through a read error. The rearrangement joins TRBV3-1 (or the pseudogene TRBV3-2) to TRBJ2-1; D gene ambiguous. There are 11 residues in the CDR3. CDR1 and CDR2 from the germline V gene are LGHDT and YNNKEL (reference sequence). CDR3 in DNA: TGTGCCAGCACCCAAGCCGATGAGCAGTTCTTC. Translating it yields CASTQADEQFF.

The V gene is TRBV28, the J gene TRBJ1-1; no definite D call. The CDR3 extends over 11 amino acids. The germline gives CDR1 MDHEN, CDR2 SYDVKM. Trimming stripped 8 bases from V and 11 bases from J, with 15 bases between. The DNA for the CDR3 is TGTGCCAGCCACTTGAATAGCGTGGCTTTCTTT. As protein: CASHLNSVAFF. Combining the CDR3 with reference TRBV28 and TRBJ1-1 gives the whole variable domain DVKVTQSSRYLVKRTGEKVFLECVQDMDHENMFWYRQDPGLGLRLIYFSYDVKMKEKGDIPEGYSVSREKKERFSLILESASTNQTSMYLCASHLNSVAFFGQGTRLTVV.

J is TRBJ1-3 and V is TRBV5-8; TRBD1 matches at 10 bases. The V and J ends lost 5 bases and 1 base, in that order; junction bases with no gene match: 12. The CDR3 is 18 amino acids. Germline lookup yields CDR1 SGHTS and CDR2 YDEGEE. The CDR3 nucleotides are TGTGCCAGCAGTTTCCGGGACAGGGGTCAATATTCTGGAAACACCATATATTTT. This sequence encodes CASSFRDRGQYSGNTIYF.

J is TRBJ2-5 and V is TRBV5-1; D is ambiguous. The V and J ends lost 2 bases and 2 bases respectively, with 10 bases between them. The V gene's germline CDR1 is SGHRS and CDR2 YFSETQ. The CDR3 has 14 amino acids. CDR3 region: CASSFGGEQETQYF. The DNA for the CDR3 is TGCGCCAGCAGCTTCGGCGGAGAACAAGAGACCCAGTACTTC.

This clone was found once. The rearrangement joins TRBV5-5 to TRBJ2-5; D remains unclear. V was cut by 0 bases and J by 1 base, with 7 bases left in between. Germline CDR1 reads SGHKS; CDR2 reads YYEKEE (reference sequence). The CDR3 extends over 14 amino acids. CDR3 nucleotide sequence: TGTGCCAGCAGCTTGGCAAACAGCCAAGAGACCCAGTACTTC. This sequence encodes CASSLANSQETQYF.

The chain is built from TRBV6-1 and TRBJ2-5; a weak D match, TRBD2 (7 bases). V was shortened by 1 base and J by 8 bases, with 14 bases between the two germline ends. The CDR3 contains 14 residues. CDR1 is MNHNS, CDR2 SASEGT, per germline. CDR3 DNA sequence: TGTGCCAGCAGTGAAGGTGCGGGGGCAGAAACCCAGTACTTC. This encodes CASSEGAGAETQYF.